What follows describes a single T cell receptor (beta chain). Its antigen is currently unknown. This entry belongs to a study of T cell repertoires in cytomegalovirus infection. Study-wide background: Recently identified HLA-C-restricted CMV epitopes were among the peptides used. Carrying CMV and the relevant HLA type showed in public TCR beta signatures.

TCRdb reprocessed the reads with MiXCR, giving one entry per CDR3 protein. The profile shows around 570,000 distinct CDR3 sequences, about 40% of them singletons. Findings and limits, study-wide: Identification of carriers of CMV plus the relevant HLA was performed using cumulative public TCR beta family frequency. Clonotypes of TCR beta that were HLA-C-restricted and CMV-specific dominated the ex vivo response.

Sequencing was performed on cultured PBMCs, taken from culture after CMV antigen stimulation. This sequence originates from a human donor in good health (CMV status not recorded). Some clones in this sample may be carry-over from other donors' samples.

The CDR3 DNA sequence: TGTGCCAGCAGCTGGAGGGACACAGATACGCAGTATTTT. Amino acids: CASSWRDTDTQYF. The chain is built from TRBV7-3 and TRBJ2-3; possibly TRBD2 for D (6 bases). CDR3 length: 13 residues. V lost 4 bases and J 2 bases, leaving 7 bases between the germline ends. Per germline, CDR1 SGHTA and CDR2 FQGTGA.